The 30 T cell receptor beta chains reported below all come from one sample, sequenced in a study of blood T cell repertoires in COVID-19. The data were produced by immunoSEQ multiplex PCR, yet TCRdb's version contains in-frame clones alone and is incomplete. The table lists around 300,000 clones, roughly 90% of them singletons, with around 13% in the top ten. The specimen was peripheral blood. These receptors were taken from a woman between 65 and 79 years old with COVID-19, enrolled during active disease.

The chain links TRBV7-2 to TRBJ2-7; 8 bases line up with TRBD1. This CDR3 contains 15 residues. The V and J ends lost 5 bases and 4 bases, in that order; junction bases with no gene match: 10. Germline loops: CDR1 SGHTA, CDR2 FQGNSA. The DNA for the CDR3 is TGTGCCAGCAGCACGCAAGGACAGGGAGGATACGAGCAGTACTTC. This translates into CASSTQGQGGYEQYF.

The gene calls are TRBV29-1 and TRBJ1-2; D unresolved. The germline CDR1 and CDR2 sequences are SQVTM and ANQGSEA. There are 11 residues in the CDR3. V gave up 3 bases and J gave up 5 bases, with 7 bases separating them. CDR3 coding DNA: TGCAGCGTTGAGGTTGCGTATGGCTACACCTTC. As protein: CSVEVAYGYTF.

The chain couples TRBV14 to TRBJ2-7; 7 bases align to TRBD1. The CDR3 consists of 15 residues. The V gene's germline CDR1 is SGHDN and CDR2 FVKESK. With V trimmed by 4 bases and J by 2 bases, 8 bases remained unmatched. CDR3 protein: CASSLRRTGPYEQYF. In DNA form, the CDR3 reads TGTGCCAGCAGCCTTCGCCGGACAGGCCCCTACGAGCAGTACTTC. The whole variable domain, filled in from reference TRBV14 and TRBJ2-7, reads EAGVTQFPSHSVIEKGQTVTLRCDPISGHDNLYWYRRVMGKEIKFLLHFVKESKQDESGMPNNRFLAERTGGTYSTLKVQPAELEDSGVYFCASSLRRTGPYEQYFGPGTRLTVT.

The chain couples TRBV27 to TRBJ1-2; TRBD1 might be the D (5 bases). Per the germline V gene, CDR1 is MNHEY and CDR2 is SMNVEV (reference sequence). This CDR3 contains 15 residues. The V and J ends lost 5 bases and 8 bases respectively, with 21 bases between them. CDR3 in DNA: TGTGCCAGCAGTCAATACGGGTCGGGGGAAGGGGGCTACACCTTC. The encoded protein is CASSQYGSGEGGYTF.

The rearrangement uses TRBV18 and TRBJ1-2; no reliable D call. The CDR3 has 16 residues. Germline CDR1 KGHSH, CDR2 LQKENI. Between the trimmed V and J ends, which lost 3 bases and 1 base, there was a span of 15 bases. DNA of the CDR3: TGTGCCAGCTCACCGCCCGGCGGGCGCGATAACTATGGCTACACCTTC. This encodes CASSPPGGRDNYGYTF.

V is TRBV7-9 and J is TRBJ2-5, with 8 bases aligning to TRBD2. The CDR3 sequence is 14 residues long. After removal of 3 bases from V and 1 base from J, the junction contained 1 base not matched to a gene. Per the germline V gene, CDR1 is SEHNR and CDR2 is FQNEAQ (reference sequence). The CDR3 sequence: CASSFGTSQETQYF. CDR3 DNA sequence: TGTGCCAGCAGCTTCGGGACTAGCCAAGAGACCCAGTACTTC.

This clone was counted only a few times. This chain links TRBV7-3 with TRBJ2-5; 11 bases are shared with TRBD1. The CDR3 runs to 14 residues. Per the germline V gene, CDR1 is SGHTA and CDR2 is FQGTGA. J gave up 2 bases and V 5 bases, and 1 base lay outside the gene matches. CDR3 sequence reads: CASSRDRGQETQYF. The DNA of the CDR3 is TGTGCCAGCAGCCGGGACAGGGGGCAAGAGACCCAGTACTTC. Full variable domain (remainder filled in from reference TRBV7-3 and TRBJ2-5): GAGVSQTPSNKVTEKGKYVELRCDPISGHTALYWYRQSLGQGPEFLIYFQGTGAADDSGLPNDRFFAVRPEGSVSTLKIQRTERGDSAVYLCASSRDRGQETQYFGPGTRLLVL.

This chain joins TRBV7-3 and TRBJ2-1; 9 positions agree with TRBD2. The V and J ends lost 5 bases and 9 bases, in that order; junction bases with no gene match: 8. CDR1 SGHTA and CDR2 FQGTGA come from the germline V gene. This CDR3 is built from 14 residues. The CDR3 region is CASSPMAGGREQFF. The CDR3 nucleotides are TGTGCCAGCAGCCCGATGGCGGGGGGGCGTGAGCAGTTCTTC.

CDR3 region: CASSQERTGAGYTF. The CDR3 region has the DNA TGCGCCAGCAGCCAAGAGAGGACAGGGGCTGGCTACACCTTC. V and J are TRBV4-3 and TRBJ1-2; TRBD1 aligns across 9 bases. J gave up 7 bases and V 0 bases, and 3 bases lay outside the gene matches. The CDR3 extends over 14 amino acids. The germline V gene has CDR1 LGHNA and CDR2 YSLEER.

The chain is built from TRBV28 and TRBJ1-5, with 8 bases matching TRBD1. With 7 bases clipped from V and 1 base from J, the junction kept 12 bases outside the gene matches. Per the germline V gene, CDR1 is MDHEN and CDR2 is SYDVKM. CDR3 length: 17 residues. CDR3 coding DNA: TGTGCCAGCAAAGCTTCAGGGGGCAGTGACAGCAATCAGCCCCAGCATTTT. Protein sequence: CASKASGGSDSNQPQHF.

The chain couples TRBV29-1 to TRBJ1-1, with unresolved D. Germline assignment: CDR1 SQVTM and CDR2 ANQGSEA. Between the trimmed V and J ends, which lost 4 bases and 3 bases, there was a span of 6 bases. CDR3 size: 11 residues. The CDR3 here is CSVVPDTEAFF. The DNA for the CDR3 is TGCAGCGTTGTGCCGGACACTGAAGCTTTCTTT.

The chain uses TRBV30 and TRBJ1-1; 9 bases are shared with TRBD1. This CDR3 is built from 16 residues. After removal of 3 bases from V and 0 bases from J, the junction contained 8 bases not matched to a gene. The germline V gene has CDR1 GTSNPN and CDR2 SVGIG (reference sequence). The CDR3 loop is CAWRKSGTGLNTEAFF. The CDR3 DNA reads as TGTGCCTGGAGGAAATCCGGGACAGGGTTGAACACTGAAGCTTTCTTT.

The CDR3 reads CASTSGGYNEQFF. CDR3 coding DNA: TGTGCCAGCACTAGCGGGGGATACAATGAGCAGTTCTTC. The chain couples TRBV12-3 or TRBV12-4 to TRBJ2-1; 10 bases fit TRBD2. This CDR3 is 13 amino acids long. The ends lost 7 bases at V and 4 bases at J; junction bases unmatched: 1.

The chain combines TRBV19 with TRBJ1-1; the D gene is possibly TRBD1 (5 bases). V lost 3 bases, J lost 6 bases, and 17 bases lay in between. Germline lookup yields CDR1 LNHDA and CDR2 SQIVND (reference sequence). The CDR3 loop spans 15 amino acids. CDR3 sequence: CASSMPQGNFAEAFF. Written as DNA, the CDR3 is TGTGCCAGTAGTATGCCCCAGGGAAATTTCGCTGAAGCTTTCTTT.

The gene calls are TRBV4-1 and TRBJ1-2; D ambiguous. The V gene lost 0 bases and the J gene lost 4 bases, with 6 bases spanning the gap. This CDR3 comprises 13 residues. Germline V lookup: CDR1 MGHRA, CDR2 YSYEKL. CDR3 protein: CASSQDPSYGYTF. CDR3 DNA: TGCGCCAGCAGCCAAGATCCGAGCTATGGCTACACCTTC.

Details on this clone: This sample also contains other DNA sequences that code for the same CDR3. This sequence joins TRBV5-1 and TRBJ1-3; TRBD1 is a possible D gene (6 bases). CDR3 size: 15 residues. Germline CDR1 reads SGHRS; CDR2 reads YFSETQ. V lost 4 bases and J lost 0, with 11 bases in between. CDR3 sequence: CASSIGQSSGNTIYF. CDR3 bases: TGCGCCAGCAGCATTGGACAGAGCTCTGGAAACACCATATATTTT.

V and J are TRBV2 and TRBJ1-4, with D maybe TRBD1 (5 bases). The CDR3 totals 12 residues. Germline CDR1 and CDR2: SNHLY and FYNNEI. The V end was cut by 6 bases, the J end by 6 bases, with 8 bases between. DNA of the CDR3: TGTGCCAGCAGGGGACTACATGAAAAACTGTTTTTT. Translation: CASRGLHEKLFF.

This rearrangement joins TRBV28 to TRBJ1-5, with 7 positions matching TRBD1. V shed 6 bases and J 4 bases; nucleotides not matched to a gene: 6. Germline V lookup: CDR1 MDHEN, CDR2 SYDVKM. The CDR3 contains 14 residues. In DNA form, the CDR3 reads TGTGCCAGCAGGCCGGGACAGCTTAATCAGCCCCAGCATTTT. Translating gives CASRPGQLNQPQHF.

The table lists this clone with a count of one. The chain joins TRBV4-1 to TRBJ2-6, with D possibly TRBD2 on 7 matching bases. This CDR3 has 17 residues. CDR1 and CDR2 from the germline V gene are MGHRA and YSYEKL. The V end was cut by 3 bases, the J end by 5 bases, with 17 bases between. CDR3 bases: TGCGCCAGCAGCCAGAGGCAGGGGACTATGCGGGCCAACGTCCTGACTTTC. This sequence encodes CASSQRQGTMRANVLTF.

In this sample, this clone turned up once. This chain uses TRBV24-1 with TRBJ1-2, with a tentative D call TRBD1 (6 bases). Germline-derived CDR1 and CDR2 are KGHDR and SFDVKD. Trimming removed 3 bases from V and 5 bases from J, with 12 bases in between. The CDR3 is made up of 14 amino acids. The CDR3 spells CATSDRSQGYGYTF. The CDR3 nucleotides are TGTGCCACCAGTGATCGTTCACAGGGTTATGGCTACACCTTC.

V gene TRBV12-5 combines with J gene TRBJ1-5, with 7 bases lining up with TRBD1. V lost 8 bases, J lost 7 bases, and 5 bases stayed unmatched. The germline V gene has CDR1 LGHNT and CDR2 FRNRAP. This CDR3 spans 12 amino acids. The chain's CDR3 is CASSQGEQPQHF. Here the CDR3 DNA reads TGTGCTAGTTCCCAGGGGGAACAGCCCCAGCATTTT.

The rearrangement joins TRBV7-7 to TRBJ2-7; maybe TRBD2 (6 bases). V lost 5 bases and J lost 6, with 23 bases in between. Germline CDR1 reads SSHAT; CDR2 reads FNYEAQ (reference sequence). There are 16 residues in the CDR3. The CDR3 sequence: CASSAQGGLPPGEQYF. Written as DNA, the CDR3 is TGTGCCAGCAGCGCCCAGGGAGGACTGCCCCCGGGCGAGCAGTACTTC.

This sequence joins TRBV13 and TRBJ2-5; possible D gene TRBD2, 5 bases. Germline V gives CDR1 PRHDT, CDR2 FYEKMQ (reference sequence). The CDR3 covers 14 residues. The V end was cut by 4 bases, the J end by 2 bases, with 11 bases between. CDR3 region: CASSYRLLQETQYF. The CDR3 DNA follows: TGTGCCAGCAGCTACCGACTACTTCAAGAGACCCAGTACTTC.

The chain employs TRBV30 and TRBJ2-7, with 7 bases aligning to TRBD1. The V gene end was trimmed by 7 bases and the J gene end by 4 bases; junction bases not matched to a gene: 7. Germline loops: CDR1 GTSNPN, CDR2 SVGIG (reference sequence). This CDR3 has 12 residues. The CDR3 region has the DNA TGTGCCTTATCGGGACAGCTTTACGAGCAGTACTTC. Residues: CALSGQLYEQYF.

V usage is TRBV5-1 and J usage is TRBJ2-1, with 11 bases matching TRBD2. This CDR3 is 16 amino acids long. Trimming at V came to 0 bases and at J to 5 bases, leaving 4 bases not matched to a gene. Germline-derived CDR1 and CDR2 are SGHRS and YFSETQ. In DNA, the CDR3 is TGCGCCAGCAGCTTGGCCTCACTAGCGGGGGACAATGAGCAGTTCTTC. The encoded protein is CASSLASLAGDNEQFF.

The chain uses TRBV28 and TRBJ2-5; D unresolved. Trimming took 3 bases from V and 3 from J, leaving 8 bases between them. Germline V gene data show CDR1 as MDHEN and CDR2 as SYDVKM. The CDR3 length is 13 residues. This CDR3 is CASSFRGEETQYF. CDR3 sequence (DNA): TGTGCCAGCAGTTTCCGAGGTGAAGAGACCCAGTACTTC.

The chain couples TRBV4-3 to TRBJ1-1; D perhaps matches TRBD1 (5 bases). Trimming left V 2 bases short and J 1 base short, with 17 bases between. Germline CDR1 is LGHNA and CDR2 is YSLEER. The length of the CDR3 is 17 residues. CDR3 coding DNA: TGCGCCAGCAGCCAATCGGAAAACCGACAGAGGAACACTGAAGCTTTCTTT. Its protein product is CASSQSENRQRNTEAFF.

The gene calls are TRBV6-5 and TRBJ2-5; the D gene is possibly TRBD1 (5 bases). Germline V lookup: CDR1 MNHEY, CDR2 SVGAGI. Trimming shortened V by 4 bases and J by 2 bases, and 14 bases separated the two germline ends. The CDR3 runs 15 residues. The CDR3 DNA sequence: TGTGCCAGCAGTTCGAAAGACAGACCACAAGAGACCCAGTACTTC. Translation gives CASSSKDRPQETQYF.

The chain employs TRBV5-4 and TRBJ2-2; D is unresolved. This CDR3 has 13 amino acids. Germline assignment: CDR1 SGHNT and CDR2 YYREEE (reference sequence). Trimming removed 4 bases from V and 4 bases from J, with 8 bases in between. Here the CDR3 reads CASSPPGTGELFF. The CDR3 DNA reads TGTGCCAGCAGCCCCCCAGGCACCGGGGAGCTGTTTTTT.

Here the CDR3 DNA reads TGTGCCAGCAGTGGTTTCGGGGGAGATACGCAGTATTTT. It specifies CASSGFGGDTQYF. This sequence joins TRBV2 and TRBJ2-3; weak D call: TRBD2 (6 bases). The V gene's germline CDR1 is SNHLY and CDR2 FYNNEI. Trimming cost V 4 bases and J 5 bases, with 10 bases left between them. The CDR3 runs 13 residues.